Shown below are 27 T cell receptor beta chains from a single sample sequenced in a study of tumor-infiltrating lymphocytes in primary liver carcinoma. cDNA specific to TCR beta was made from about 550 ng of total RNA, with a constant-region primer employed for priming. Three nested multiplex PCR rounds of slightly modified ARM-PCR generated TCR beta libraries. Use of TRBV1-TRBV30 forward primers with a C-beta reverse primer characterized the first two PCR rounds, which lasted about 10 cycles each. From the multiplex PCR reads, TCRdb called clonotypes with MiXCR, one entry per CDR3 protein. Among around 330,000 distinct CDR3 sequences listed, 50% to 75% were seen once. Germline DNA was also extracted, and blood RNA was taken from unsorted whole blood. The sample consisted of peripheral blood. These receptors were taken from a woman in her thirties with primary liver carcinoma and hepatitis B virus infection.

This clonotype came up once. A clone one base away is much larger, so this may be a read error. The chain joins TRBV6-2 or TRBV6-3 to TRBJ2-1; D may be TRBD1 (5 bases). Germline V lookup: CDR1 MNHEY, CDR2 SVGEGT. The CDR3 totals 14 residues. The CDR3 sequence is CASSSTDSNNEQFF. CDR3 coding DNA: TGTGCCAGCAGCTCGACAGACTCCAACAATGAGCAGTTCTTC.

This clonotype has a single count. This may be a read error, as it is one base from a much larger clone. The chain employs TRBV4-2 and TRBJ2-7, with 7 bases lining up with TRBD2. The CDR3 has 15 residues. Germline assignment: CDR1 LGHNA and CDR2 YNFKEQ. The CDR3 DNA follows: TGTGCCAGCAACCAAGACGGGGGAGGGCCAGACGAGCAGTACTTC. Translated, it gives CASNQDGGGPDEQYF.

This clonotype came up a few times. V and J are TRBV29-1 and TRBJ2-1; TRBD2 aligns across 12 bases. In germline, CDR1 is SQVTM, CDR2 ANQGSEA. The CDR3 extends over 16 amino acids. With 4 bases clipped from V and 10 bases from J, the junction kept 14 bases outside the gene matches. CDR3 sequence: CSVVLAGGPRGREQFF. CDR3 bases: TGCAGCGTTGTTCTAGCGGGAGGGCCGCGGGGGCGGGAGCAGTTCTTC.

A remark on this clonotype: This may stem from a read error, because a much larger clone lies one nucleotide away. The chain recombines TRBV28 with TRBJ2-7, with 8 bases matching TRBD1. V lost 5 bases to trimming and J lost 8 bases; unmatched junction nucleotides: 14. Germline loops: CDR1 MDHEN, CDR2 SYDVKM. The CDR3 runs to 15 residues. The DNA for the CDR3 is TGTGCCAGCAGTAACAAGGGACAGGCGCCTCCCCAGCAGTACTTC. This sequence encodes CASSNKGQAPPQQYF.

This chain joins TRBV7-9 and TRBJ1-1; TRBD1 is a possible D gene (6 bases). Trimming cost V 5 bases and J 0 bases, with 19 bases left between them. The CDR3 length is 17 residues. Germline V lookup: CDR1 SEHNR, CDR2 FQNEAQ (reference sequence). CDR3 sequence (DNA): TGTGCCAGCAGCCCCAACCCTCAGACAGGATTGAACACTGAAGCTTTCTTT. Amino acid sequence: CASSPNPQTGLNTEAFF.

The sample holds many counts of this clonotype. This sequence joins TRBV6-5 and TRBJ1-4; D is unclear. V lost 6 bases, J lost 0 bases, and 11 bases lay in between. Germline V gene sequence: CDR1 MNHEY, CDR2 SVGAGI. There are 15 residues in the CDR3. The DNA of the CDR3 is TGTGCCAGCAGCTACAGCCTTGCAACTAATGAAAAACTGTTTTTT. Amino acids: CASSYSLATNEKLFF.

The chain couples TRBV28 to TRBJ2-7; the D is unclear. CDR1 MDHEN and CDR2 SYDVKM come from the germline V gene. Trimming stripped 9 bases from V and 0 bases from J, with 12 bases between. The CDR3 loop spans 13 amino acids. The CDR3, as DNA: TGTGCCAGTTGTTCGACACCCTCCTACGAGCAGTACTTC. Its translation is CASCSTPSYEQYF.

V usage is TRBV4-2 and J usage is TRBJ2-7, with 13 nucleotides matching TRBD2. V lost 1 base, J lost 1 base, and 10 bases stayed unmatched. Germline CDR1 LGHNA, CDR2 YNFKEQ. The CDR3 runs 19 residues. The CDR3 protein is CASSQAALTLAGGSYEQYF. CDR3 nucleotide sequence: TGTGCCAGCAGCCAAGCCGCCCTAACACTAGCGGGAGGGTCCTACGAGCAGTACTTC.

Turning to this clonotype: A read error is possible here, since a much larger clone lies one base away. The CDR3 sequence is CASSLGPPGSEQNF. The CDR3 DNA follows: TGTGCCAGCAGCTTGGGACCTCCCGGGTCCGAGCAGAACTTC. This chain joins TRBV5-4 and TRBJ2-7; unclear D gene. Per germline, CDR1 SGHNT and CDR2 YYREEE (reference sequence). The CDR3 is 14 amino acids.

CDR3 sequence reads: CSVEGAIGEAQYF. The DNA for the CDR3 is TGCAGCGTTGAAGGCGCGATAGGGGAGGCCCAGTACTTC. V is TRBV29-1 and J is TRBJ2-5, with D maybe TRBD2 (6 bases). Trimming removed 1 base at V and 9 bases at J, with 15 bases between. CDR3 length: 13 residues. Germline assignment: CDR1 SQVTM and CDR2 ANQGSEA. Variable domain in full (rest from reference TRBV29-1 and TRBJ2-5): SAVISQKPSRDICQRGTSLTIQCQVDSQVTMMFWYRQQPGQSLTLIATANQGSEATYESGFVIDKFPISRPNLTFSTLTVSNMSPEDSSIYLCSVEGAIGEAQYFGPGTRLLVL.

Comments on this clonotype: A read error is possible here, since a much larger clone lies one base away. The rearrangement uses TRBV12-3 or TRBV12-4 and TRBJ2-5; 11 positions match TRBD2. V shed 6 bases and J 5 bases; nucleotides not matched to a gene: 11. The CDR3 covers 16 residues. CDR3 coding DNA: TGTGCCAGCAGCTATCCCCGACTAGCGGGGATGGAGACCCAGTACTTC. This translates into CASSYPRLAGMETQYF.

The chain uses TRBV11-3 and TRBJ1-1; possibly TRBD1 for D (6 bases). This CDR3 is built from 17 residues. Germline V gives CDR1 SGHNT, CDR2 YENEEA. The V gene lost 4 bases and the J gene lost 3 bases, with 21 bases spanning the gap. The CDR3 is CASSSLDSRGKDTEAFF. The CDR3 coding sequence is TGTGCCAGCAGCTCCCTGGACAGCCGGGGGAAGGACACTGAAGCTTTCTTT. The full variable domain, in which reference TRBV11-3 and TRBJ1-1 provide the parts outside the CDR3, is EAGVVQSPRYKIIEKKQPVAFWCNPISGHNTLYWYLQNLGQGPELLIRYENEEAVDDSQLPKDRFSAERLKGVDSTLKIQPAELGDSAVYLCASSSLDSRGKDTEAFFGQGTRLTVV.

On this clonotype itself: A much larger clone differs from this one at a single base, so this may be a read error. The chain employs TRBV6-5 and TRBJ1-5; D is unresolved. The CDR3 consists of 15 residues. CDR1 and CDR2 from the germline V gene are MNHEY and SVGAGI. V lost 7 bases, J lost 5 bases, and 18 bases lay in between. CDR3 in amino acids: CASKSGECIDQPQHF. The CDR3 region has the DNA TGTGCCAGCAAGAGTGGAGAATGTATTGATCAGCCCCAGCATTTT.

As to this clonotype: A single base separates this from a much larger clone, so it may be a read error. The chain is built from TRBV29-1 and TRBJ2-3; 11 positions match TRBD2. Germline assignment: CDR1 SQVTM and CDR2 ANQGSEA. This CDR3 spans 17 amino acids. CDR3 sequence reads: CSVKDPQTSGAVDTQYF. DNA for the CDR3: TGCAGCGTTAAAGATCCCCAGACTAGCGGGGCCGTTGATACGCAGTATTTT.

This clonotype was found many times. This chain uses TRBV4-3 with TRBJ1-2, with a possible D match to TRBD1 (6 bases). V gave up 0 bases and J gave up 7 bases, with 18 bases separating them. Germline loops: CDR1 LGHNA, CDR2 YSLEER. CDR3 length: 16 residues. CDR3 in DNA: TGCGCCAGCAGCCAAGAGGGTTCAAGGGGGGCGCTTGGCTACACCTTC. Translation gives CASSQEGSRGALGYTF.

In its sample, this clonotype was seen many times. The chain uses TRBV6-2 or TRBV6-3 and TRBJ2-1; D is possibly TRBD2 (5 bases). Per germline, CDR1 MNHEY and CDR2 SVGEGT. The CDR3 length is 15 residues. The V end was cut by 0 bases, the J end by 8 bases, with 14 bases between. The CDR3 protein is CASSYSFVSGDEQFF. In nucleotides, the CDR3 is TGTGCCAGCAGTTACTCTTTTGTGAGCGGCGATGAGCAGTTCTTC.

As concerns this clonotype: A much larger clone differs by one base, so this may be a read error. The chain recombines TRBV4-2 with TRBJ2-3; no firm D call. The CDR3 is made up of 13 amino acids. V was pared by 1 base and J by 6 bases, with 8 bases between. The germline CDR1 and CDR2 sequences are LGHNA and YNFKEQ. CDR3 sequence (DNA): TGTGCCAGCAGCCAAGTAACTTCCGATACGCAGTATTTT. Its translation: CASSQVTSDTQYF.

This clonotype came up a few times. Its ends do not fully match the called genes, so a read error is possible. The chain employs TRBV30 and TRBJ2-4; the D call may be TRBD1 or TRBD2 (7 bases each). Looked up from germline, CDR1 is GTSNPN and CDR2 is SVGIG (reference sequence). The CDR3 contains 18 residues. The CDR3: CACTGRGPSYEAKNIQYF. In DNA, the CDR3 is TGTGCCTGTACGGGGAGGGGGCCCTCCTATGAGGCCAAAAATATTCAGTACTTC.

The chain has TRBV30 and TRBJ2-5; TRBD2 matches at 8 bases. Losses at the gene ends were 2 bases for V and 5 bases for J; bases not matched to a gene: 13. Germline CDR1 and CDR2: GTSNPN and SVGIG (reference sequence). The CDR3 has 16 residues. CDR3 protein: CAWSSSGTSGPETQYF. CDR3 sequence (DNA): TGTGCCTGGAGTTCTTCCGGGACTAGTGGCCCGGAGACCCAGTACTTC. The complete variable domain, with remaining parts taken from reference TRBV30 and TRBJ2-5, reads SQTIHQWPATLVQPVGSPLSLECTVEGTSNPNLYWYRQAAGRGLQLLFYSVGIGQISSEVPQNLSASRPQDRQFILSSKKLLLSDSGFYLCAWSSSGTSGPETQYFGPGTRLLVL.

To note about this clonotype: This may be a read error: a much more frequent sequence differs by one nucleotide. The rearrangement uses TRBV4-3 and TRBJ1-1, with D unresolved. The CDR3 is 15 residues long. Trimming stripped 3 bases from V and 4 bases from J, with 15 bases between. In germline, CDR1 is LGHNA, CDR2 YSLEER. The chain's CDR3 is CASSQGGSPVTEAFF. CDR3 in DNA: TGCGCCAGCAGCCAGGGCGGCAGCCCGGTCACTGAAGCTTTCTTT.

Points on this clonotype: Germline is not matched at one junction end, which may reflect a read error. V is TRBV11-2 and J is TRBJ2-1, with unresolved D. Germline loops: CDR1 SGHAT, CDR2 FQNNGV. CDR3 size: 13 residues. The CDR3 here is CVSSSVWGNEQFF. The CDR3 nucleotides are TGTGTCAGCAGCTCAGTTTGGGGCAATGAGCAGTTCTTC.

In its sample, this clonotype was seen many times. This rearrangement joins TRBV4-1 to TRBJ2-1; 9 bases are shared with TRBD1. From germline, CDR1 is MGHRA and CDR2 YSYEKL. The junction had 4 bases not matched to a gene; V was cut back by 4 bases and J by 6 bases. The CDR3 is 14 residues long. The CDR3 DNA follows: TGCGCCAGCAGCCCGGGACAGGGCGGCAATGAGCAGTTCTTC. Translation: CASSPGQGGNEQFF.

This clonotype was seen ten or more times. V is TRBV11-2 and J is TRBJ2-3, with 8 nucleotides matching TRBD2. CDR1 and CDR2 (germline): SGHAT, FQNNGV. V was pared by 4 bases and J by 3 bases, with 6 bases of the junction left unmatched. The CDR3 runs to 15 residues. The CDR3 nucleotides are TGTGCCAGCAGCTCCCCGGGAGGGGGAACAGATACGCAGTATTTT. This gives the protein CASSSPGGGTDTQYF.

The chain couples TRBV7-9 to TRBJ2-7, with D unresolved. In germline, CDR1 is SEHNR, CDR2 FQNEAQ (reference sequence). V lost 2 bases and J lost 3, with 5 bases in between. The CDR3 has 12 residues. CDR3 protein: CASSLHDYEQYF. The CDR3 region has the DNA TGTGCCAGCAGCTTACATGACTACGAGCAGTACTTC. Looking up the rest from reference TRBV7-9 and TRBJ2-7 gives the full variable domain: DTGVSQNPRHKITKRGQNVTFRCDPISEHNRLYWYRQTLGQGPEFLTYFQNEAQLEKSRLLSDRFSAERPKGSFSTLEIQRTEQGDSAMYLCASSLHDYEQYFGPGTRLTVT.

Points on this clonotype: This sequence may be a read error, since a much larger clone differs from it by one base. The chain combines TRBV14 with TRBJ2-3; possibly TRBD1 for D (5 bases). TRBJ1-5 matches the DNA end more closely, so the J call is doubtful. CDR3 size: 17 residues. CDR1 is SGHDN, CDR2 FVKESK, per germline. CDR3 in DNA: TGTGCCAGCAGCCGCACAGTCAGCTGGCGGGGCACAGATACGCAGCATTTT. It translates to CASSRTVSWRGTDTQHF.

This clonotype was counted at least ten times. J is TRBJ2-3 and V is TRBV28, with TRBD1 matching over 10 bases. This CDR3 spans 17 amino acids. The J segment lost 9 bases and the V segment lost 2 bases, leaving 14 bases of the junction unmatched. CDR1 is MDHEN, CDR2 SYDVKM, per germline. The CDR3 nucleotides are TGTGCCAGCAGTTTACCCGGGACAGGGGTTCTTCGTCGAACGCAGTATTTT. Translation gives CASSLPGTGVLRRTQYF.

This clonotype was seen a few times. This could be a read error, since a much larger clone is one nucleotide away. The J gene is TRBJ2-7, the V gene TRBV10-2, with D perhaps TRBD2 (5 bases). This CDR3 has 14 residues. In germline, CDR1 is WSHSY, CDR2 SAAADI. The DNA for the CDR3 is TGCGCCGGCAGTGAGCCCGGACGGACTCCCGAGCAGTACTTC. Protein sequence: CAGSEPGRTPEQYF.